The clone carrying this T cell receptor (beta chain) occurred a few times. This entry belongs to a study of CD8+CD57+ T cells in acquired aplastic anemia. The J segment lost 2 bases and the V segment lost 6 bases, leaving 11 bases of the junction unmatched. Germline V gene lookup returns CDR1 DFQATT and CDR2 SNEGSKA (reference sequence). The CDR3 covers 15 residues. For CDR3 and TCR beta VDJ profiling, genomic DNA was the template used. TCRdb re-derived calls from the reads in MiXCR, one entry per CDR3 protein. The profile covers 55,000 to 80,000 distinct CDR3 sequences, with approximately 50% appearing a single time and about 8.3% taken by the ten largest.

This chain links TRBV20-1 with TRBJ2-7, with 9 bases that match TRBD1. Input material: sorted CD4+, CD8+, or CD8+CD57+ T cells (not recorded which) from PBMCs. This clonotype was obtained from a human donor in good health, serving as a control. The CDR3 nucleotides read TGCAGTGCCAGCAGCCACCGGGACAGGGCCTACGAGCAGTACTTC. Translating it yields CSASSHRDRAYEQYF.